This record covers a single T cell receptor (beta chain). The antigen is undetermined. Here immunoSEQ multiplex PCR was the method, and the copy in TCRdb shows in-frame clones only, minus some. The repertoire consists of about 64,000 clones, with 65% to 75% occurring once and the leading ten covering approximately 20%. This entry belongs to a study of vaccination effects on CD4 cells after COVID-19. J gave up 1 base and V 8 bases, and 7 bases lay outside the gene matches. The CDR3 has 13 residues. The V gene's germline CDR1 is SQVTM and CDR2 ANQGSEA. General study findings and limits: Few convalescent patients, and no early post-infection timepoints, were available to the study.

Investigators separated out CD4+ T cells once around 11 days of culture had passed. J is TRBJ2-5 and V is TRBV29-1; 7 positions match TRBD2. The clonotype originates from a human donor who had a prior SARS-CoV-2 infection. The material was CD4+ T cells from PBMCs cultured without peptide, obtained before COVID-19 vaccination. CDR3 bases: TGCAGCCTCCATCGCGGGGGCCAAGAGACCCAGTACTTC. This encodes CSLHRGGQETQYF.